Listed here is a single TCR beta chain. The antigen remains undetermined. The data originate from a study of shared clonotypes between healthy human individuals. Findings and limits, study-wide: Relative to memory subsets, naive subsets generally showed larger estimated richness. Non-shared clonotypes were found to have lower generation probabilities than the clonotypes that were shared by all four of the sorted-subset donors.

The authors ran the assay at deep level. Replicate PCRs for sorted subsets used approximately 190 ng DNA; this equaled around 28,000 T cell genomes. Sequenced by immunoSEQ multiplex PCR; TCRdb stores in-frame clones only, minus some. The table records more than 400,000 clones, approximately 95% of them present only once. The CDR3 is 15 amino acids. Germline CDR1 and CDR2: MNHEY and SVGAGI. V lost 5 bases to trimming and J lost 4 bases; unmatched junction nucleotides: 10. This sequence originates from a young woman in good health. V gene TRBV6-5 combines with J gene TRBJ1-1; 7 bases line up with TRBD1. The sequencing sample was made of naive CD4+ T cells sorted from blood. Subset of the sample: CD45RA+ positively selected. CDR3 DNA sequence: TGTGCCAGCAGTAACGACAGGGCGTGGGTCACTGAAGCTTTCTTT. This translates into CASSNDRAWVTEAFF.